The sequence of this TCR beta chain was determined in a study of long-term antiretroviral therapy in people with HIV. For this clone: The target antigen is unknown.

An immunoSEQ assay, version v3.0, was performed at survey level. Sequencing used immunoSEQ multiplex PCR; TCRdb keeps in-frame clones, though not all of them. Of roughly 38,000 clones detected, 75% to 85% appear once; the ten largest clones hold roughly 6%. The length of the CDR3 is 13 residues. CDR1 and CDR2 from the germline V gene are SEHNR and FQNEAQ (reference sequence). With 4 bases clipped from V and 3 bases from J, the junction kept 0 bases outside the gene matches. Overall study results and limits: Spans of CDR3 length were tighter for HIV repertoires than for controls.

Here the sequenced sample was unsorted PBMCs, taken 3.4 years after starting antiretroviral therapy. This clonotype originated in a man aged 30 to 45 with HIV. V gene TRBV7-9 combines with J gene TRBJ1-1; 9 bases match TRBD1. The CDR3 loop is CASSWDRDTEAFF. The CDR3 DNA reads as TGTGCCAGCAGCTGGGACAGGGACACTGAAGCTTTCTTT.